Shown below are 8 T cell receptor beta chains from a single sample sequenced in a study of cytomegalovirus exposure and HLA in healthy donors. The study ran its PCR with 60 Vbeta and 13 Jbeta primers. Sequencing was performed with immunoSEQ multiplex PCR; in TCRdb, only in-frame clones are kept and a portion is missing. The table records roughly 190,000 clones, more than 75% of them present only once. The specimen sequenced was PBMCs. These receptors were taken from a man aged 30 to 39 in good health and CMV-seronegative.

The chain employs TRBV28 and TRBJ1-6; D is perhaps TRBD1 (6 bases). With 8 bases removed from V and 7 bases from J, the gap between germline ends came to 18 bases. Germline V CDR1 and CDR2: MDHEN, SYDVKM. The CDR3 totals 15 residues. CDR3 region: CASLVGAGVNSPLHF. CDR3 sequence (DNA): TGTGCCAGCCTAGTGGGGGCAGGTGTAAATTCACCCCTCCACTTT.

The J gene is TRBJ2-1, the V gene TRBV27, with D tentatively TRBD2 (6 bases). Germline values: CDR1 MNHEY, CDR2 SMNVEV (reference sequence). V was cut by 2 bases and J by 7 bases, with 12 bases left in between. The CDR3 is 14 amino acids. The CDR3 DNA reads TGTGCCAGCAGTTTAAGGCGGGATAATAATGAGCAGTTCTTC. Encoded protein: CASSLRRDNNEQFF.

A remark on this clone: The same CDR3 arises from other DNA sequences in this sample as well. J is TRBJ2-7 and V is TRBV5-4, with 7 bases identical to TRBD1. V was clipped by 8 bases and J by 4 bases; unmatched bases: 18. There are 16 residues in the CDR3. The germline V gene has CDR1 SGHNT and CDR2 YYREEE (reference sequence). The CDR3 DNA follows: TGTGCCAGAAGAAGGGTGCGTCAAAGGGGGCAATACGAGCAGTACTTC. It specifies CARRRVRQRGQYEQYF.

The chain links TRBV5-4 to TRBJ2-7, with D possibly matching TRBD1 (5 bases). The germline V gene encodes CDR1 SGHNT and CDR2 YYREEE (reference sequence). CDR3 length equals 15 residues. Trimming removed 0 bases at V and 2 bases at J, with 12 bases between. CDR3 protein: CASSLDPRVPYEQYF. CDR3 DNA sequence: TGTGCCAGCAGCTTGGATCCCAGGGTCCCCTACGAGCAGTACTTC.

V and J are TRBV5-6 and TRBJ2-5; 8 bases agree with TRBD1. CDR3 length: 17 amino acids. V gave up 0 bases and J gave up 5 bases; unmatched junction bases: 12. Germline values: CDR1 SGHDT, CDR2 YYEEEE. As DNA, the CDR3 is TGTGCCAGCAGCTTGGACAGGACAGGGCGTCTTGGGGAGACCCAGTACTTC. Its protein is CASSLDRTGRLGETQYF.

Comment on this clone: This same CDR3 is encoded by further DNA sequences in the sample. The V gene is TRBV10-3, the J gene TRBJ1-1; 9 bases fit TRBD1. The CDR3 is made up of 16 amino acids. The junction had 10 bases not matched to a gene; V was cut back by 7 bases and J by 1 base. Germline V CDR1 and CDR2: ENHRY, SYGVKD. In nucleotides, the CDR3 is TGTGCCATCACCGCAACCGGGACAGGGAAGAACACTGAAGCTTTCTTT. Translated: CAITATGTGKNTEAFF.

V is TRBV7-2 and J is TRBJ2-7, with D possibly TRBD1 on 5 matching bases. Germline CDR1 SGHTA, CDR2 FQGNSA. CDR3 size: 15 residues. The V end was cut by 6 bases, the J end by 0 bases, with 15 bases between. The CDR3 DNA is TGTGCCAGCAGACAAGGGGCGGCTACCTCCTACGAGCAGTACTTC. It is translated as CASRQGAATSYEQYF.

This rearrangement joins TRBV7-9 to TRBJ2-2, with D tentatively TRBD2 (5 bases). Per the germline V gene, CDR1 is SEHNR and CDR2 is FQNEAQ (reference sequence). The CDR3 is 16 amino acids. V was pared by 8 bases and J by 2 bases, with 18 bases between. CDR3 bases: TGTGCCAGCCAAGCCCGCGGGCTAGAAAACACCGGGGAGCTGTTTTTT. It specifies CASQARGLENTGELFF.